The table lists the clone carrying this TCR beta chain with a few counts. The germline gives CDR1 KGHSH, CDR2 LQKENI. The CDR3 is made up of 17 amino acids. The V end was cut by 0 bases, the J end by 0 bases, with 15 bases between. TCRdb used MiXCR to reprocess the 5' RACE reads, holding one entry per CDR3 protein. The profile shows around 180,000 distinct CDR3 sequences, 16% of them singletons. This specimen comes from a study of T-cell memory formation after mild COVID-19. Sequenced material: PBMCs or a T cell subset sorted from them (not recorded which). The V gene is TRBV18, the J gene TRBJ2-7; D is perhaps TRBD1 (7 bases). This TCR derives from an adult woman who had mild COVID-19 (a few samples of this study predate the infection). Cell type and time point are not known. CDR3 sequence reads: CASSPPWTGGDSYEQYF. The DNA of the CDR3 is TGTGCCAGCTCACCACCCTGGACAGGCGGGGACTCCTACGAGCAGTACTTC.